What follows are 10 T cell receptor beta chains derived from one specimen sequenced in a study of cytomegalovirus exposure and HLA in healthy donors. Primers included in the PCR were 60 Vbeta and 13 Jbeta primers. Repertoires were generated with immunoSEQ multiplex PCR, while TCRdb's copy carries only in-frame clones and drops some. The sample comprises 150,000 or so clones, nearly 80% of which are singletons, and around 14% rests with the top ten. The sample consisted of PBMCs. Receptors were obtained from a woman in her forties in good health and CMV-seronegative.

The chain couples TRBV6-6 to TRBJ1-1; D is possibly TRBD1 (5 bases). The CDR3 runs to 13 residues. Germline V gene lookup returns CDR1 MNHNY and CDR2 SVGAGI (reference sequence). The V and J ends lost 3 bases and 4 bases respectively, with 9 bases between them. In DNA, the CDR3 is TGTGCCAGCAGTTATACCAGGGTCACTGAAGCTTTCTTT. Translation gives CASSYTRVTEAFF.

The V and J genes are TRBV5-6 and TRBJ2-7, with TRBD2 matching 9 bases. The CDR3 has 15 amino acids. Germline V gene sequence: CDR1 SGHDT, CDR2 YYEEEE. Germline trimming cut 0 bases from V and 3 bases from J; bases unmatched to any gene: 4. Here the CDR3 reads CASSLGPSGIYEQYF. CDR3 sequence (DNA): TGTGCCAGCAGCTTGGGGCCTAGCGGGATCTACGAGCAGTACTTC.

This rearrangement joins TRBV7-2 to TRBJ2-7; 7 positions match TRBD1. Trimming cost V 1 base and J 3 bases; bases outside gene matches: 9. The CDR3 is 16 residues long. Germline assignment: CDR1 SGHTA and CDR2 FQGNSA. CDR3 sequence reads: CASSLGWDSEHYEQYF. CDR3 sequence (DNA): TGTGCCAGCAGCTTAGGGTGGGACAGCGAGCACTACGAGCAGTACTTC.

This chain joins TRBV6-1 and TRBJ2-7, with 7 bases matching TRBD1. Trimming took 2 bases from V and 3 from J; bases not matched to a gene: 7. CDR3 length: 15 residues. Germline V CDR1 and CDR2: MNHNS, SASEGT. CDR3 DNA: TGTGCCAGCAGTGAATGGGGGACAGCTAACTACGAGCAGTACTTC. This translates into CASSEWGTANYEQYF.

The V call is TRBV5-1, the J call TRBJ1-4; D call uncertain. V lost 0 bases to trimming and J lost 2 bases, with 11 bases between them. This CDR3 is built from 16 residues. Per the germline V gene, CDR1 is SGHRS and CDR2 is YFSETQ. The CDR3 protein is CASSLDSPVTNEKLFF. The CDR3 DNA is TGCGCCAGCAGCTTGGATAGCCCTGTCACTAATGAAAAACTGTTTTTT.

The genes are TRBV7-2 and TRBJ1-1; 7 nucleotides agree with TRBD1. Looked up from germline, CDR1 is SGHTA and CDR2 is FQGNSA. Trimming cost V 0 bases and J 1 base; bases outside gene matches: 2. The CDR3 covers 15 residues. The CDR3 sequence is CASSLAGTANTEAFF. CDR3 bases: TGTGCCAGCAGCTTAGCCGGGACAGCGAACACTGAAGCTTTCTTT.

The chain joins TRBV28 to TRBJ2-5; 7 nucleotides agree with TRBD2. Germline values: CDR1 MDHEN, CDR2 SYDVKM. The CDR3 loop spans 16 amino acids. With 6 bases clipped from V and 4 bases from J, the junction kept 14 bases outside the gene matches. CDR3 sequence reads: CASRPLKRGRPETQYF. In DNA, the CDR3 is TGTGCCAGCAGACCCCTAAAGCGGGGACGGCCAGAGACCCAGTACTTC.

The chain combines TRBV7-9 with TRBJ2-2; tentatively, D is TRBD1 (5 bases). The CDR3 length is 18 residues. Trimming cost V 4 bases and J 0 bases, with 18 bases left between them. Germline CDR1 and CDR2: SEHNR and FQNEAQ (reference sequence). CDR3 nucleotide sequence: TGTGCCAGCAGCTCCGCCCCCGGGCGGACAACGAACACCGGGGAGCTGTTTTTT. It encodes CASSSAPGRTTNTGELFF.

The V gene is TRBV27, the J gene TRBJ2-3; 7 bases agree with TRBD1. CDR3 length: 15 residues. Germline-derived CDR1 and CDR2 are MNHEY and SMNVEV (reference sequence). V was pared by 2 bases and J by 4 bases, with 6 bases of the junction left unmatched. CDR3 loop: CASSLGYRGADTQYF. CDR3 in DNA: TGTGCCAGCAGTTTAGGGTACAGGGGCGCAGATACGCAGTATTTT.

In this sample, this clone turned up a few times. The chain recombines TRBV18 with TRBJ1-2; no firm D call. The CDR3 covers 12 residues. Germline V gene data show CDR1 as KGHSH and CDR2 as LQKENI. Trimming took off 3 bases at V and 5 bases at J, with 7 bases between the two ends. CDR3 sequence reads: CASSPRTYGYTF. CDR3 coding DNA: TGTGCCAGCTCACCTAGGACTTATGGCTACACCTTC.